This entry is about one T cell receptor (beta chain). The data were taken from a study of shared clonotypes between healthy human individuals. The input for sorted-subset replicate PCRs was around 0.2 ug DNA, around 27,000 T cell genomes. Authors' methods: ImmunoSEQ only sent back junction sequences with no quality scores, so filtering was done differently. The table came from immunoSEQ multiplex PCR; TCRdb's copy has only in-frame clones and leaves some out. V and J calls and clone size are as listed in that table; D and trimming were resolved from the DNA. The sample consists of around 1.9 million clones, approximately 94% of them appearing once. Only CD45RO-negative cells positively selected for CCR7 counted as naive CD8 cells, so terminally differentiated effector memory CD45RA+ cells were excluded. The germline gives CDR1 SGHRS, CDR2 YFSETQ. V lost 3 bases, J lost 0 bases, and 9 bases stayed unmatched. CDR3 length equals 18 residues.

This clonotype originated in a man aged 18 to 29 in good health. Some clones in this sample may be carry-over from other donors' samples. The rearrangement uses TRBV5-1 and TRBJ1-3; 10 nucleotides align to TRBD1. The specimen sequenced was naive CD8+ T cells from PBMCs. The CDR3 spells CASSYSGTGAYSGNTIYF. CDR3 bases: TGCGCCAGCAGCTATTCCGGGACAGGGGCCTACTCTGGAAACACCATATATTTT.